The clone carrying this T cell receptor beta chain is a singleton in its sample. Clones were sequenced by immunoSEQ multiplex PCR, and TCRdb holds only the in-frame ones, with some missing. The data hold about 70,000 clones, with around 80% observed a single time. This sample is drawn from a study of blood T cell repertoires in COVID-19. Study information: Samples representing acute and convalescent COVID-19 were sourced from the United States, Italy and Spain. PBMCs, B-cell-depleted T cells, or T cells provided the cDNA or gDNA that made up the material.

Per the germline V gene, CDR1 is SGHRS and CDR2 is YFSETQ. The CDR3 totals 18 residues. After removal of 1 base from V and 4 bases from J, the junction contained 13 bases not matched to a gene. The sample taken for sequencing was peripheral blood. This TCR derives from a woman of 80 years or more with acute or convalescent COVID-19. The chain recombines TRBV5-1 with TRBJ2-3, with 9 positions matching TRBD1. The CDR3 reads CASSLSRDRDYWADTQYF. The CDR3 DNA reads TGCGCCAGCAGCTTGTCCCGGGACAGGGATTACTGGGCAGATACGCAGTATTTT. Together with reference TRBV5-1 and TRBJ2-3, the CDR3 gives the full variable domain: KAGVTQTPRYLIKTRGQQVTLSCSPISGHRSVSWYQQTPGQGLQFLFEYFSETQRNKGNFPGRFSGRQFSNSRSEMNVSTLELGDSALYLCASSLSRDRDYWADTQYFGPGTRLTVL.